Shown below are 22 T cell receptor beta chains from a single sample sequenced in a study of T-cell memory formation after mild COVID-19. TCRdb called the 5' RACE reads again in MiXCR, with one record for every CDR3 protein. The sample shows about 440,000 distinct CDR3 sequences, around 19% of them seen only once. The sample was PBMCs or a T cell subset sorted from them (not recorded which). The receptors shown here come from an adult woman who had mild COVID-19 (a few samples of this study predate the infection). Cell type and time point are not known.

The table lists this clonotype with many counts. V is TRBV6-2 or TRBV6-3 and J is TRBJ1-1; 9 nucleotides match TRBD1. The V gene's germline CDR1 is MNHEY and CDR2 SVGEGT. This CDR3 is built from 14 residues. Unmatched junction bases numbered 7, after V lost 5 bases and J lost 6 bases. As DNA, the CDR3 is TGTGCCAGCAGTCTTGGGACAGGGTCGGCTGAAGCTTTCTTT. It codes for CASSLGTGSAEAFF.

Only one count was recorded for this clonotype. The chain uses TRBV2 and TRBJ2-7; TRBD2 matches at 8 bases. The CDR3 totals 15 residues. The junction had 5 bases not matched to a gene; V was cut back by 4 bases and J by 0 bases. Germline CDR1 is SNHLY and CDR2 is FYNNEI. The CDR3 region has the DNA TGTGCCAGCAGTGTTAGACTAGCGACCTCCTACGAGCAGTACTTC. Its translation is CASSVRLATSYEQYF.

This chain uses TRBV30 with TRBJ1-1, with 8 bases identical to TRBD1. The germline V gene encodes CDR1 GTSNPN and CDR2 SVGIG (reference sequence). This CDR3 is 15 amino acids long. The trim removed 3 bases at V and 7 bases at J, leaving 13 bases unmatched. The CDR3 nucleotides read TGTGCCTGGAGCACTAGGACAGGGATGGATCGTGAAGCTTTCTTT. This encodes CAWSTRTGMDREAFF. Based on the CDR3 plus reference TRBV30 and TRBJ1-1, the full variable domain is SQTIHQWPATLVQPVGSPLSLECTVEGTSNPNLYWYRQAAGRGLQLLFYSVGIGQISSEVPQNLSASRPQDRQFILSSKKLLLSDSGFYLCAWSTRTGMDREAFFGQGTRLTVV.

V gene TRBV20-1 combines with J gene TRBJ2-7; 9 nucleotides agree with TRBD2. Germline V gene sequence: CDR1 DFQATT, CDR2 SNEGSKA (reference sequence). The V segment lost 1 base and the J segment 4 bases; nucleotides outside the gene matches: 5. The CDR3 loop spans 14 amino acids. Here the CDR3 reads CSARVGSGGYEQYF. Written as DNA, the CDR3 is TGCAGTGCTAGAGTTGGTAGCGGGGGATACGAGCAGTACTTC.

This clonotype was seen just once. The chain uses TRBV2 and TRBJ1-3; no clear D. The CDR3 spans 13 residues. V lost 8 bases and J lost 0, with 8 bases in between. Germline V CDR1 and CDR2: SNHLY, FYNNEI. The CDR3 DNA reads TGTGCCAGCTTAGACCTCTCTGGAAACACCATATATTTT. It encodes CASLDLSGNTIYF. The whole variable domain, filled in from reference TRBV2 and TRBJ1-3, reads EPEVTQTPSHQVTQMGQEVILRCVPISNHLYFYWYRQILGQKVEFLVSFYNNEISEKSEIFDDQFSVERPDGSNFTLKIRSTKLEDSAMYFCASLDLSGNTIYFGEGSWLTVV.

The V call is TRBV25-1, the J call TRBJ2-3, with D possibly being TRBD1 (6 bases). CDR1 MGHDK and CDR2 SYGVNS come from the germline V gene. V was trimmed by 7 bases and J by 1 base, leaving 18 bases between them. There are 16 residues in the CDR3. CDR3 protein: CASTREQGIGTDTQYF. The CDR3 DNA is TGTGCCAGCACCCGGGAACAGGGAATTGGCACAGATACGCAGTATTTT.

This clonotype showed up just a few times. This sequence joins TRBV7-9 and TRBJ1-1, with D maybe TRBD1 (6 bases). Germline V CDR1 and CDR2: SEHNR, FQNEAQ (reference sequence). Trimming removed 5 bases from V and 10 bases from J, with 17 bases in between. The CDR3 is 13 residues long. Here the CDR3 DNA reads TGTGCCAGCAGCCTGCTACAGGGTCTCGGAGCTTTCTTT. Its protein product is CASSLLQGLGAFF.

Ten or more counts support this clonotype. V is TRBV7-8 and J is TRBJ2-1; TRBD2 is a possible D gene (6 bases). The CDR3 has 13 residues. Germline CDR1 is SGHVS and CDR2 is FQNEAQ. V was trimmed by 2 bases and J by 12 bases, leaving 14 bases between them. This CDR3 is CASSLTGSYGQFF. The CDR3 DNA reads TGTGCCAGCAGCTTAACCGGGAGTTATGGGCAGTTCTTC. Complete variable domain (other parts from reference TRBV7-8 and TRBJ2-1): GAGVSQSPRYKVAKRGQDVALRCDPISGHVSLFWYQQALGQGPEFLTYFQNEAQLDKSGLPSDRFFAERPEGSVSTLKIQRTQQEDSAVYLCASSLTGSYGQFFGPGTRLTVL.

V usage is TRBV7-3 and J usage is TRBJ2-3, with D uncertain. The germline V and J ends were trimmed by 2 bases and 4 bases, with 13 bases remaining between them. CDR1 and CDR2 from the germline V gene are SGHTA and FQGTGA. The CDR3 is 15 residues long. The CDR3 spells CASSLGSVSPDTQYF. In DNA, the CDR3 is TGTGCCAGCAGCTTAGGGTCGGTTAGCCCAGATACGCAGTATTTT.

This clonotype was counted between two and nine times. The rearrangement links TRBV11-2 to TRBJ2-1, with unresolved D. The CDR3 totals 17 residues. V was cut by 0 bases and J by 4 bases, with 16 bases left in between. Looked up from germline, CDR1 is SGHAT and CDR2 is FQNNGV. In DNA, the CDR3 is TGTGCCAGCAGCTTAGATTATTGGTCTCCGACGTACAATGAGCAGTTCTTC. Encoded protein: CASSLDYWSPTYNEQFF. Filled out from reference TRBV11-2 and TRBJ2-1, the complete variable domain reads EAGVAQSPRYKIIEKRQSVAFWCNPISGHATLYWYQQILGQGPKLLIQFQNNGVVDDSQLPKDRFSAERLKGVDSTLKIQPAKLEDSAVYLCASSLDYWSPTYNEQFFGPGTRLTVL.

This sequence joins TRBV27 and TRBJ1-1; 8 bases are a match to TRBD1. This CDR3 is 14 amino acids long. From germline, CDR1 is MNHEY and CDR2 SMNVEV (reference sequence). V gave up 6 bases and J gave up 10 bases; unmatched junction bases: 13. CDR3 in DNA: TGTGCCAGCAGCCCACCCATCAGGGGGCGCAGAGCTTTCTTT. Residues: CASSPPIRGRRAFF.

This clonotype was seen a few times. This chain joins TRBV12-3 or TRBV12-4 and TRBJ2-2; D may be TRBD2 (5 bases). V was clipped by 7 bases and J by 2 bases, with 14 bases between them. The CDR3 spans 15 residues. CDR3 DNA sequence: TGTGCCAGCAAGTGGTCCGACTATAACACCGGGGAGCTGTTTTTT. The encoded protein is CASKWSDYNTGELFF.

The chain links TRBV11-3 to TRBJ2-7; D may be TRBD1 or TRBD2 (5 bases each). This CDR3 is built from 14 residues. Trimming removed 6 bases from V and 2 bases from J, with 14 bases in between. The germline CDR1 and CDR2 sequences are SGHNT and YENEEA. The CDR3 DNA follows: TGTGCCAGCAGTAATCCCCGGGGCACCTACGAGCAGTACTTC. It is translated as CASSNPRGTYEQYF.

This clonotype has a handful of counts. The V gene is TRBV24-1, the J gene TRBJ2-1; a possible D gene is TRBD2 (6 bases). Germline CDR1 reads KGHDR; CDR2 reads SFDVKD. The CDR3 runs 17 residues. V dropped 3 bases and J dropped 7 bases, with 21 bases sitting between them. The DNA of the CDR3 is TGTGCCACCAGTGATCCCCCCGATGGTAGCGGAGAAAATGAGCAGTTCTTC. Amino acid sequence: CATSDPPDGSGENEQFF.

The J gene is TRBJ2-5, the V gene TRBV7-9; 11 bases map to TRBD2. Trimming cost V 1 base and J 3 bases; bases outside gene matches: 4. The CDR3 runs 16 residues. Germline lookup yields CDR1 SEHNR and CDR2 FQNEAQ (reference sequence). CDR3 DNA sequence: TGTGCCAGCAGCTTAGGTAGCGGGAGGGCCGAAGAGACCCAGTACTTC. It is translated as CASSLGSGRAEETQYF.

V and J are TRBV20-1 and TRBJ2-7; D gene ambiguous. Germline V lookup: CDR1 DFQATT, CDR2 SNEGSKA (reference sequence). The ends were cut back, 5 bases at V and 3 bases at J, with 14 bases in the middle. The CDR3 loop spans 13 amino acids. CDR3 nucleotide sequence: TGCAGTGCTCTTTTAGAGGTGAACTACGAGCAGTACTTC. Translating gives CSALLEVNYEQYF.

This clonotype occurred a few times. This chain connects TRBV4-1 to TRBJ1-5; TRBD1 agrees at 7 bases. Unmatched junction bases numbered 11, after V lost 5 bases and J lost 1 base. CDR1 MGHRA and CDR2 YSYEKL come from the germline V gene. This CDR3 comprises 17 residues. The CDR3 nucleotides are TGCGCCAGCAGCGCTTGGCAGACAGGGACCAGCAATCAGCCCCAGCATTTT. Its translation is CASSAWQTGTSNQPQHF.

This clonotype has only a few counts. The chain has TRBV5-1 and TRBJ1-6; 7 positions agree with TRBD1. Germline values: CDR1 SGHRS, CDR2 YFSETQ. After removal of 5 bases from V and 6 bases from J, the junction contained 8 bases not matched to a gene. CDR3 length equals 15 residues. In nucleotides, the CDR3 is TGCGCCAGCAGGGCTACAGGGGTCTCTAATTCACCCCTCCACTTT. Translating it yields CASRATGVSNSPLHF.

V and J are TRBV5-1 and TRBJ1-1, with a possible D match to TRBD1 (6 bases). Germline lookup yields CDR1 SGHRS and CDR2 YFSETQ. Trimming took off 3 bases at V and 3 bases at J, with 12 bases between the two ends. The CDR3 length is 14 residues. The CDR3 is CASSSGQSDTEAFF. CDR3 DNA: TGCGCCAGCAGCTCTGGACAGTCTGACACTGAAGCTTTCTTT.

This clonotype was picked up a small number of times. CDR3 bases: TGTGCCAGCAGCCCGCTGACTAGCGGGGGGAACTCCTACAATGAGCAGTTCTTC. It yields the protein CASSPLTSGGNSYNEQFF. The chain joins TRBV7-9 to TRBJ2-1, with 13 bases fitting TRBD2. V trimming: 5 bases; J trimming: 0 bases; junction bases outside the gene matches: 7. CDR1 SEHNR and CDR2 FQNEAQ come from the germline V gene (reference sequence). The CDR3 has 18 amino acids.

This sequence joins TRBV24-1 and TRBJ2-5; 7 bases are a match to TRBD1. This CDR3 is 16 amino acids long. The germline gives CDR1 KGHDR, CDR2 SFDVKD. The V segment lost 3 bases and the J segment 1 base; nucleotides outside the gene matches: 7. The CDR3 reads CATSDADDRVQETQYF. CDR3 coding DNA: TGTGCCACCAGTGATGCTGATGACAGGGTCCAAGAGACCCAGTACTTC.

This chain uses TRBV9 with TRBJ2-7; a possible D gene is TRBD1 (7 bases). The V and J ends lost 4 bases and 6 bases respectively, with 17 bases between them. Germline CDR1 is SGDLS and CDR2 is YYNGEE. The CDR3 extends over 14 amino acids. The CDR3 nucleotides read TGTGCCAGCAGCCAGGGAACAGGGGAGGCCGAGCAGTACTTC. Its translation: CASSQGTGEAEQYF.